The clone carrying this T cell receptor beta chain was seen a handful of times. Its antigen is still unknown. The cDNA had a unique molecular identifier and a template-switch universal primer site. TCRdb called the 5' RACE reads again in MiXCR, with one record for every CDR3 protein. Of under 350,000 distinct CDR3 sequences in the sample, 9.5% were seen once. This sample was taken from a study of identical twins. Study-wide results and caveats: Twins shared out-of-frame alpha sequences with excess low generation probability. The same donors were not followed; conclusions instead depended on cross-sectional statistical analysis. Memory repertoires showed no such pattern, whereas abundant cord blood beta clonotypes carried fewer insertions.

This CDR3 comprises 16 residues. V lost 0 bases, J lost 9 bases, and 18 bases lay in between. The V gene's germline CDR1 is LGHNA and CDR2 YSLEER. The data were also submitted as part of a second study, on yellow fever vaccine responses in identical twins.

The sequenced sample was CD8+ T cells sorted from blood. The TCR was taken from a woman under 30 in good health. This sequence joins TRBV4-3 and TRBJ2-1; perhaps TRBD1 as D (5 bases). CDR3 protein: CASSQDRRTPTVEQFF. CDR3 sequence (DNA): TGCGCCAGCAGCCAAGATCGACGGACACCGACCGTTGAGCAGTTCTTC.